This T cell receptor (beta chain) was documented in a study of blood T cell repertoires in COVID-19. Under the authors' procedure: The authors estimated nucleated cell counts from reference gene primer amplification. Using immunoSEQ multiplex PCR, the repertoire was profiled, and TCRdb retains in-frame clones only, with some absent. That table supplies the V and J calls and clone size; D and trimming were determined from the DNA. This table holds 75,000 to 90,000 clones, 88% found once. This TCR was recovered from an elderly man with acute or convalescent COVID-19. Input material: peripheral blood.

This CDR3 is CASSAALRGSTDTQYF. The CDR3 nucleotides are TGTGCCAGCAGCGCCGCCCTCCGCGGGAGCACAGATACGCAGTATTTT. The chain employs TRBV7-9 and TRBJ2-3, with D maybe TRBD2 (5 bases). Deletions cut 5 bases from V and 0 bases from J, with 15 bases between. This CDR3 spans 16 amino acids. CDR1 and CDR2 (germline): SEHNR, FQNEAQ (reference sequence).